The 26 T cell receptor beta chains below come from one sample, sequenced in a study of OX40 agonist ivuxolimab in advanced cancers. Libraries were prepared by immunoSEQ multiplex PCR; TCRdb keeps only in-frame clonotypes and omits some of them. The data hold around 70,000 clones, with 83% observed a single time. The specimen comprised CD4+ or CD8+ T cells sorted from blood, sampled in a trial of the OX40 agonist ivuxolimab. These receptors came from an adult with an advanced solid tumor such as melanoma, head and neck, liver or kidney cancer.

This rearrangement joins TRBV15 to TRBJ2-7, with a weak D call TRBD1 (6 bases). V lost 1 base and J lost 6, with 16 bases in between. This CDR3 contains 15 residues. CDR1 LNHNV and CDR2 YYDKDF come from the germline V gene (reference sequence). CDR3 coding DNA: TGTGCCACCAGCAGAGTGACAGGCCCAGCATCCGAGCAGTACTTC. Amino acids: CATSRVTGPASEQYF.

The chain combines TRBV6-5 with TRBJ1-1, with 8 bases aligning to TRBD1. J was trimmed by 5 bases and V by 4 bases; bases with no gene match: 6. This CDR3 contains 14 residues. CDR1 and CDR2 from the germline V gene are MNHEY and SVGAGI. CDR3 bases: TGTGCCAGCAGTTTCATCACAGGGGGAACTGAAGCTTTCTTT. This gives the protein CASSFITGGTEAFF.

The gene calls are TRBV29-1 and TRBJ1-2, with a weak D call TRBD1 (5 bases). V was shortened by 1 base and J by 0 bases, with 12 bases between the two germline ends. The germline gives CDR1 SQVTM, CDR2 ANQGSEA. This CDR3 contains 15 residues. The CDR3 reads CSVEVGPPANYGYTF. The CDR3 region has the DNA TGCAGCGTTGAAGTGGGGCCGCCAGCTAACTATGGCTACACCTTC.

The J gene is TRBJ2-7, the V gene TRBV19, with TRBD2 matching 7 bases. Trimming removed 5 bases from V and 1 base from J; junction bases left unmatched: 11. The germline V gene encodes CDR1 LNHDA and CDR2 SQIVND (reference sequence). The CDR3 length is 16 residues. The CDR3 DNA reads as TGTGCCAGTAGTGCCGGGGCGGGAGCGGGATCCTACGAGCAGTACTTC. Amino acid sequence: CASSAGAGAGSYEQYF.

The genes are TRBV6-5 and TRBJ2-7, with 7 bases identical to TRBD2. The CDR3 covers 12 residues. Germline CDR1 reads MNHEY; CDR2 reads SVGAGI. V gave up 10 bases and J gave up 3 bases; unmatched junction bases: 6. The CDR3 coding sequence is TGTGCCACATCGAGGGAGGGCTACGAGCAGTACTTC. Protein: CATSREGYEQYF.

The CDR3 DNA reads TGCAGCGTTGCCGGGACTAGCGTCTACAATGAGCAGTTCTTC. This gives the protein CSVAGTSVYNEQFF. This chain connects TRBV29-1 to TRBJ2-1; 10 nucleotides line up with TRBD2. V trimming: 4 bases; J trimming: 3 bases; junction bases outside the gene matches: 3. Germline CDR1 is SQVTM and CDR2 is ANQGSEA. CDR3 length: 14 residues.

V and J are TRBV19 and TRBJ1-2, with D possibly matching TRBD1 (5 bases). Germline V gene sequence: CDR1 LNHDA, CDR2 SQIVND (reference sequence). V was pared by 5 bases and J by 6 bases, with 22 bases between. CDR3 length equals 16 residues. CDR3 sequence reads: CASSSRGQDSGDGYTF. Here the CDR3 DNA reads TGTGCCAGTAGTTCAAGGGGTCAAGACAGTGGAGATGGCTACACCTTC.

The chain recombines TRBV30 with TRBJ1-1; 7 nucleotides match TRBD1. The CDR3 has 13 amino acids. The V segment lost 5 bases and the J segment 4 bases; nucleotides outside the gene matches: 7. Germline CDR1 GTSNPN, CDR2 SVGIG (reference sequence). The chain's CDR3 is CAWGDSALTEAFF. The CDR3 region has the DNA TGTGCCTGGGGGGACAGTGCACTCACTGAAGCTTTCTTT.

This clone was observed once. The chain recombines TRBV19 with TRBJ2-5; the D is unclear. Deletions cut 3 bases from V and 4 bases from J, with 12 bases between. This CDR3 comprises 14 residues. Per the germline V gene, CDR1 is LNHDA and CDR2 is SQIVND (reference sequence). For the CDR3, the DNA is TGTGCCAGTAGTATCCAAGAGGCAGCAGAGACCCAGTACTTC. As protein: CASSIQEAAETQYF.

V usage is TRBV7-2 and J usage is TRBJ2-5, with 11 bases that match TRBD2. After removal of 5 bases from V and 3 bases from J, the junction contained 2 bases not matched to a gene. The CDR3 consists of 14 residues. Germline V gene sequence: CDR1 SGHTA, CDR2 FQGNSA. As DNA, the CDR3 is TGTGCCAGCAGCCCGGGACTAGCGGAAGAGACCCAGTACTTC. Translation: CASSPGLAEETQYF.

The chain recombines TRBV19 with TRBJ2-1; 12 bases line up with TRBD2. The CDR3 loop spans 16 amino acids. V trimming: 3 bases; J trimming: 6 bases; junction bases outside the gene matches: 6. Germline V gene data show CDR1 as LNHDA and CDR2 as SQIVND (reference sequence). This CDR3 is CASSISLLAGGNEQFF. The CDR3 DNA is TGTGCCAGTAGTATCAGCTTACTAGCGGGAGGCAATGAGCAGTTCTTC.

This chain connects TRBV6-1 to TRBJ2-2; 8 positions match TRBD2. Germline V CDR1 and CDR2: MNHNS, SASEGT. The CDR3 sequence is 15 residues long. V trimming: 2 bases; J trimming: 1 base; junction bases outside the gene matches: 0. CDR3 bases: TGTGCCAGCAGTGAAACTAGCGGGAACACCGGGGAGCTGTTTTTT. Translated: CASSETSGNTGELFF.

The J gene is TRBJ2-7, the V gene TRBV11-2, with D hard to call. The CDR3 consists of 11 residues. Trimming pared 5 bases from V and 1 base from J, leaving 3 bases between. Germline values: CDR1 SGHAT, CDR2 FQNNGV. CDR3 nucleotides: TGTGCCAGCAGCCGTTCCTACGAGCAGTACTTC. This translates into CASSRSYEQYF.

The rearrangement uses TRBV30 and TRBJ2-7; 10 bases map to TRBD2. This CDR3 spans 15 amino acids. Germline V gives CDR1 GTSNPN, CDR2 SVGIG (reference sequence). The trim removed 5 bases at V and 2 bases at J, leaving 9 bases unmatched. CDR3 nucleotide sequence: TGTGCCTGGGAGGATTCCGGGACTAGCGCCTACGAGCAGTACTTC. It encodes CAWEDSGTSAYEQYF. Based on the CDR3 plus reference TRBV30 and TRBJ2-7, the full variable domain is SQTIHQWPATLVQPVGSPLSLECTVEGTSNPNLYWYRQAAGRGLQLLFYSVGIGQISSEVPQNLSASRPQDRQFILSSKKLLLSDSGFYLCAWEDSGTSAYEQYFGPGTRLTVT.

The CDR3 region has the DNA TGTGCCAGTAGTACAGGTTTCAGGGGGCCCAATCAGCCCCAGCATTTT. This translates into CASSTGFRGPNQPQHF. The rearrangement uses TRBV19 and TRBJ1-5, with 8 bases aligning to TRBD1. The CDR3 runs to 16 residues. V gave up 4 bases and J gave up 3 bases; unmatched junction bases: 8. CDR1 is LNHDA and CDR2 is SQIVND in the germline V gene (reference sequence).

V usage is TRBV25-1 and J usage is TRBJ2-1; D ambiguous. The CDR3 totals 11 residues. The germline V gene has CDR1 MGHDK and CDR2 SYGVNS. V lost 6 bases to trimming and J lost 9 bases, with 9 bases between them. DNA of the CDR3: TGTGCCAGCAGAAGTGTGAGTGAGCAGTTCTTC. Its protein is CASRSVSEQFF.

V usage is TRBV27 and J usage is TRBJ1-3; perhaps TRBD1 as D (6 bases). Trimming pared 8 bases from V and 4 bases from J, leaving 18 bases between. Germline V gives CDR1 MNHEY, CDR2 SMNVEV (reference sequence). The CDR3 is 15 amino acids. CDR3 amino acids: CASGRQGRPGNTIYF. The CDR3, as DNA: TGTGCCAGCGGAAGGCAGGGGCGTCCGGGAAACACCATATATTTT.

The chain recombines TRBV7-9 with TRBJ2-3, with no clear D. The CDR3 is 14 residues long. Germline lookup yields CDR1 SEHNR and CDR2 FQNEAQ (reference sequence). The V end was cut by 8 bases, the J end by 1 base, with 13 bases between. The CDR3 DNA sequence: TGTGCCAGCCGATACACGGAAGGCACAGATACGCAGTATTTT. It is translated as CASRYTEGTDTQYF.

V is TRBV6-5 and J is TRBJ1-2; perhaps TRBD1 as D (6 bases). Germline assignment: CDR1 MNHEY and CDR2 SVGAGI. Trimming took 0 bases from V and 3 from J, leaving 14 bases between them. This CDR3 contains 16 residues. This chain's CDR3 is CASSYSPRGLDYGYTF. The CDR3 coding sequence is TGTGCCAGCAGTTACTCGCCCAGGGGATTGGACTATGGCTACACCTTC.

The gene calls are TRBV18 and TRBJ2-7; TRBD1 or TRBD2 may be the D gene (5 bases each). V lost 2 bases and J 6 bases, leaving 17 bases between the germline ends. The germline CDR1 and CDR2 sequences are KGHSH and LQKENI. This CDR3 region has 15 residues. CDR3 amino acids: CASSPGTSSNSEQYF. The DNA of the CDR3 is TGTGCCAGCTCACCAGGGACCAGTTCAAATTCCGAGCAGTACTTC. The entire variable domain, with the rest obtained from reference TRBV18 and TRBJ2-7, is as follows: NAGVMQNPRHLVRRRGQEARLRCSPMKGHSHVYWYRQLPEEGLKFMVYLQKENIIDESGMPKERFSAEFPKEGPSILRIQQVVRGDSAAYFCASSPGTSSNSEQYFGPGTRLTVT.

V usage is TRBV19 and J usage is TRBJ2-1; 10 nucleotides agree with TRBD1. The CDR3 is 15 residues long. V gave up 7 bases and J gave up 3 bases; unmatched junction bases: 6. The germline V gene encodes CDR1 LNHDA and CDR2 SQIVND (reference sequence). The CDR3 DNA is TGTGCCAGTACCGTGACAGGGGGCGACTACAATGAGCAGTTCTTC. Protein: CASTVTGGDYNEQFF.

This clone was counted between two and nine times. This chain connects TRBV25-1 to TRBJ1-4; 7 bases align to TRBD1. Germline trimming cut 3 bases from V and 7 bases from J; bases unmatched to any gene: 8. CDR1 and CDR2 from the germline V gene are MGHDK and SYGVNS. This CDR3 region has 15 residues. CDR3 sequence: CASSDPQGVFEKLFF. The CDR3 region has the DNA TGTGCCAGCAGTGACCCTCAGGGGGTTTTTGAAAAACTGTTTTTT.

The chain is built from TRBV5-1 and TRBJ2-3; 7 bases match TRBD2. The junction had 7 bases not matched to a gene; V was cut back by 0 bases and J by 0 bases. The CDR3 has 17 amino acids. Germline V gene lookup returns CDR1 SGHRS and CDR2 YFSETQ. CDR3 coding DNA: TGCGCCAGCAGCTTGGCAATAGCGGGTGCTAGCACAGATACGCAGTATTTT. This translates into CASSLAIAGASTDTQYF.

This clone was counted a few times. The chain links TRBV5-4 to TRBJ2-2, with D possibly TRBD1 on 5 matching bases. The V end lost 6 bases, the J end lost 0 bases, and 12 bases lay between the germline ends. CDR3 size: 15 residues. Per germline, CDR1 SGHNT and CDR2 YYREEE (reference sequence). The CDR3 loop reads CASKIGQTNTGELFF. The CDR3, as DNA: TGTGCCAGCAAAATTGGACAAACGAACACCGGGGAGCTGTTTTTT.

V and J are TRBV5-1 and TRBJ2-2, with 7 positions matching TRBD2. Germline CDR1 is SGHRS and CDR2 is YFSETQ. The V and J ends lost 4 bases and 5 bases, in that order; junction bases with no gene match: 14. The CDR3 runs to 17 residues. The chain's CDR3 is CASSPMEGGRGTGELFF. Here the CDR3 DNA reads TGCGCCAGCAGCCCAATGGAAGGCGGGAGAGGGACCGGGGAGCTGTTTTTT. Using reference TRBV5-1 and TRBJ2-2 for the parts outside the CDR3, the full variable domain is KAGVTQTPRYLIKTRGQQVTLSCSPISGHRSVSWYQQTPGQGLQFLFEYFSETQRNKGNFPGRFSGRQFSNSRSEMNVSTLELGDSALYLCASSPMEGGRGTGELFFGEGSRLTVL.

The chain couples TRBV9 to TRBJ2-5; D is ambiguous. Germline CDR1 reads SGDLS; CDR2 reads YYNGEE. The V end lost 4 bases, the J end lost 5 bases, and 12 bases lay between the germline ends. The CDR3 sequence is 13 residues long. CDR3 amino acids: CASSPGVRETQYF. The CDR3 DNA reads as TGTGCCAGCAGCCCTGGGGTGAGGGAGACCCAGTACTTC. The whole variable domain, filled in from reference TRBV9 and TRBJ2-5, reads DSGVTQTPKHLITATGQRVTLRCSPRSGDLSVYWYQQSLDQGLQFLIQYYNGEERAKGNILERFSAQQFPDLHSELNLSSLELGDSALYFCASSPGVRETQYFGPGTRLLVL.